This TCR beta chain was sequenced for a study of blood T cell repertoires in COVID-19. Study background: Samples of COVID-19 (acute and convalescent) were obtained from the United States, Italy and Spain. The analysed material was cDNA or gDNA that came from T cells, B-cell-depleted T cells, or PBMCs.

Original analysis: How many nucleated cells were present was estimated from reference gene primer amplification. Some clones are missing from TCRdb's copy, which holds only in-frame ones; the method was immunoSEQ multiplex PCR. V, J and clone size are those of that table, while D and trimming were read from the DNA. The sample includes under 70,000 clones, around nine tenths seen only once; the top ten take under 5%. This CDR3 is built from 19 residues. Per germline, CDR1 LNHDA and CDR2 SQIVND (reference sequence). V lost 3 bases to trimming and J lost 0 bases; unmatched junction nucleotides: 10. This clone was seen a single time.

The sequenced sample consisted of peripheral blood. V usage is TRBV19 and J usage is TRBJ2-3; 12 nucleotides match TRBD2. The receptor comes from a man in his fifties or sixties with acute or convalescent COVID-19. This CDR3 is CASSIKGLAGLKSTDTQYF. Written as DNA, the CDR3 is TGTGCCAGTAGTATCAAAGGACTAGCGGGGCTCAAAAGCACAGATACGCAGTATTTT.